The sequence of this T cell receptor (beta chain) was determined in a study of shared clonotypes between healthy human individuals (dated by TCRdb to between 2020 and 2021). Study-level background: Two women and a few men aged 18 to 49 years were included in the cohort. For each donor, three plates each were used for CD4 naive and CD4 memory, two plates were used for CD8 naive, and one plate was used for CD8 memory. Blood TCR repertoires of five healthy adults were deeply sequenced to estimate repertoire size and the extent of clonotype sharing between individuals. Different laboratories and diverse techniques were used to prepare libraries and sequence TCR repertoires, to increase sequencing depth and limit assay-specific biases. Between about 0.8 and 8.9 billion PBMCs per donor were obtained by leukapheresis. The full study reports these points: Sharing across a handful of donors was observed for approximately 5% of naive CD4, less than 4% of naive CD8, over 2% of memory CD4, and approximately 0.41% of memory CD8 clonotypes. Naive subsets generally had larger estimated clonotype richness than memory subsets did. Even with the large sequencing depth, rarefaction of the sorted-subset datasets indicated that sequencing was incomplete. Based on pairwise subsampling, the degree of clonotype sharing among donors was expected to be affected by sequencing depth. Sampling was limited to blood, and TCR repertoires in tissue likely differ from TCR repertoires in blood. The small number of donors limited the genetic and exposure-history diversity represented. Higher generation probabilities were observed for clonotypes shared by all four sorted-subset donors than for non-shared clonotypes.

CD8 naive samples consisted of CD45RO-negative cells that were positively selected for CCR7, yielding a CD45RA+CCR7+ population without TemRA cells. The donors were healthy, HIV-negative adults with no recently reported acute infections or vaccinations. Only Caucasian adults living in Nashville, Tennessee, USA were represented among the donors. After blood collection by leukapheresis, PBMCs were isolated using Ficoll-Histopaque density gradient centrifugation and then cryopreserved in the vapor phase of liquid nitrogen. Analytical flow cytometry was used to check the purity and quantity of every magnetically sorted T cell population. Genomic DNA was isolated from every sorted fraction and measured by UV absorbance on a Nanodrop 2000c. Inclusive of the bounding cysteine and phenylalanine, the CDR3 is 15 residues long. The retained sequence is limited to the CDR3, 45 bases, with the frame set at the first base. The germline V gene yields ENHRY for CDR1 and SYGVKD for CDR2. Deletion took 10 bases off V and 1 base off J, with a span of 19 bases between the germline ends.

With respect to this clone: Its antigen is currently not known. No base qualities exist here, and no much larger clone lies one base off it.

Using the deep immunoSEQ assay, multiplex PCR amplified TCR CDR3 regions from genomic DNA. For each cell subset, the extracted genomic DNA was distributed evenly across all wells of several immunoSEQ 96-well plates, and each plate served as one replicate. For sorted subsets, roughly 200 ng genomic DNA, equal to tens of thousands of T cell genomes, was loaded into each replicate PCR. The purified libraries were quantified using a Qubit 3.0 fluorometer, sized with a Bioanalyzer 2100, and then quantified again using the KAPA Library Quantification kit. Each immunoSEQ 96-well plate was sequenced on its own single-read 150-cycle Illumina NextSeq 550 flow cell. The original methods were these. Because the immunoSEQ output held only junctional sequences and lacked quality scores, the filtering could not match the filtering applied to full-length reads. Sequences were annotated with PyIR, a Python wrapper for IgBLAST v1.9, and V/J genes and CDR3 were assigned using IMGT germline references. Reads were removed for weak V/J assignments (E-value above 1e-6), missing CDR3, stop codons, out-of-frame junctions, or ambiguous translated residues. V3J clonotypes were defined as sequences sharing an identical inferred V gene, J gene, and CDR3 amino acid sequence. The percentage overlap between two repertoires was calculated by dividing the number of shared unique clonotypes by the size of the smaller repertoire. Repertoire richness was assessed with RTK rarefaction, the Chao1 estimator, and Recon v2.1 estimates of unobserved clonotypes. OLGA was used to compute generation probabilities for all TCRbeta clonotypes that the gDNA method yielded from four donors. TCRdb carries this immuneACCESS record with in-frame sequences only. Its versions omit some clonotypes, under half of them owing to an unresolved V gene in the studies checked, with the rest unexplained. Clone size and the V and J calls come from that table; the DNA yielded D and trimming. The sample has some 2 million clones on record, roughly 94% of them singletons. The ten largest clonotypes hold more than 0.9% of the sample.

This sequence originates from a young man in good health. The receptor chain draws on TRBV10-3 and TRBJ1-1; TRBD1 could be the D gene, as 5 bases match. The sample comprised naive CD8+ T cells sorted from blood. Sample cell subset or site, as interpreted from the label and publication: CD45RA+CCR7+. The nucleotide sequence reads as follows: TGTGCCACCTTTTCTACGGGGACCGCGAACACTGAAGCTTTCTTT. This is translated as CATFSTGTANTEAFF.